Sequencing of this T cell receptor (beta chain) was carried out in a study of blood T cell repertoires in COVID-19. Original handling: Quantification of nucleated cells was approximated via reference gene primer amplification. Profiled with immunoSEQ multiplex PCR; TCRdb holds only in-frame clones, not every one. V and J calls and clone size come straight from that table; D and trimming were deduced from the DNA. Found here are 25,000 to 35,000 clones, approximately 85% of them singletons; the top ten hold roughly 8.7%. CDR3 length: 15 amino acids. Germline V gene lookup returns CDR1 MGHRA and CDR2 YSYEKL. The V and J ends lost 7 bases and 6 bases respectively, with 19 bases between them.

The TCR comes from a man aged 80 or over with active COVID-19. The sample taken for sequencing was peripheral blood. The rearrangement joins TRBV4-1 to TRBJ2-1; tentatively, D is TRBD1 (6 bases). The CDR3 nucleotides read TGCGCCAGCACCCACCAAGCAGGGGCACTCAATGAGCAGTTCTTC. Amino acids: CASTHQAGALNEQFF.